The T cell receptor beta chain described here comes from a study of graft-versus-host responses after intestinal transplantation. Turning to this clone: As yet, its antigen is unknown.

The germline V gene has CDR1 SQVTM and CDR2 ANQGSEA. V lost 2 bases to trimming and J lost 4 bases, with 7 bases between them. The CDR3 is 12 residues long. The method was immunoSEQ multiplex PCR; TCRdb's version includes in-frame clones alone and lacks a portion of them. The sample has tens of thousands of clones, approximately 92% seen once. Study results and caveats: Where graft-donor T cell macrochimerism was present, patients had high graft-versus-host to host-versus-graft clonal ratios in allografts.

Source: PBMCs, taken 98 days after intestinal transplantation. This sequence was found in a human patient who received an intestinal transplant, so some T cells may come from the graft donor. This chain links TRBV29-1 with TRBJ2-3; TRBD2 is a possible D gene (5 bases). CDR3 in amino acids: CSVESGADTQYF. The CDR3 DNA sequence: TGCAGCGTTGAAAGCGGAGCAGATACGCAGTATTTT.